The 14 T cell receptor beta chains given below trace back to one sample, sequenced in a study of long-term antiretroviral therapy in people with HIV (dated by TCRdb to 2022 to 2024). The immunoSEQ hsTCRB v3.0 assay was used at survey level resolution for TRB variable region sequencing. TCRdb took this table from immuneACCESS and kept in-frame rearrangements with V and J called. Such tables lack part of the clones; where checked against another copy, unresolved V genes explain under half of the gap, and the rest is unexplained. The sample includes 20,000 to 25,000 clones, with under 90% observed a single time. The leading ten clones occupy roughly 7.3% of the sample. Sample: unsorted PBMCs, taken 1.8 years before starting antiretroviral therapy. The origin of the receptors is a woman aged 25 to 45 with HIV.

This clone has just a few counts. This chain joins TRBV19 and TRBJ2-2; D ambiguous. The CDR3 has 13 residues. The ends were cut back, 5 bases at V and 4 bases at J, with 8 bases in the middle. CDR1 and CDR2 (germline): LNHDA, SQIVND (reference sequence). The CDR3 sequence: CASSRPSTGELFF. CDR3 DNA: TGTGCCAGTAGTCGTCCTAGCACCGGGGAGCTGTTTTTT.

The genes are TRBV5-1 and TRBJ2-3; D gene ambiguous. Germline V CDR1 and CDR2: SGHRS, YFSETQ. V was shortened by 2 bases and J by 2 bases, with 6 bases between the two germline ends. The CDR3 sequence is 13 residues long. The CDR3: CASSFQFTDTQYF. DNA for the CDR3: TGCGCCAGCAGCTTCCAGTTCACAGATACGCAGTATTTT.

This clone has a handful of counts. This sequence joins TRBV7-9 and TRBJ2-2; 7 positions match TRBD1. The CDR3 is 15 residues long. Trimming cost V 4 bases and J 6 bases; bases outside gene matches: 8. CDR1 is SEHNR and CDR2 is FQNEAQ in the germline V gene (reference sequence). In nucleotides, the CDR3 is TGTGCCAGCAGCTGGGACCGGGACAGCCCCGGGGAGCTGTTTTTT. Translating it yields CASSWDRDSPGELFF.

This chain links TRBV11-3 with TRBJ2-5; TRBD1 matches at 9 bases. J gave up 4 bases and V 5 bases, and 11 bases lay outside the gene matches. The CDR3 has 16 residues. Germline V CDR1 and CDR2: SGHNT, YENEEA. This CDR3 reads CASSPTPGQGSETQYF. The CDR3 DNA follows: TGTGCCAGCAGCCCCACTCCGGGACAGGGTTCAGAGACCCAGTACTTC.

This chain joins TRBV7-9 and TRBJ1-6; D is possibly TRBD1 (5 bases). Germline lookup yields CDR1 SEHNR and CDR2 FQNEAQ (reference sequence). V was cut by 3 bases and J by 4 bases, with 10 bases left in between. The CDR3 is 15 residues long. The CDR3 DNA follows: TGTGCCAGCAGCTTTCAGACAGATTATAATTCACCCCTCCACTTT. Translating it yields CASSFQTDYNSPLHF.

The chain employs TRBV10-3 and TRBJ1-6; 7 bases align to TRBD1. V lost 10 bases, J lost 0 bases, and 3 bases stayed unmatched. This CDR3 has 14 amino acids. Germline V lookup: CDR1 ENHRY, CDR2 SYGVKD. The CDR3 loop is CATRGSSYNSPLHF. The CDR3 nucleotides are TGTGCCACCAGGGGGAGCTCCTATAATTCACCCCTCCACTTT.

This chain joins TRBV9 and TRBJ1-2; D remains unclear. This CDR3 contains 16 residues. CDR1 and CDR2 from the germline V gene are SGDLS and YYNGEE. The ends were cut back, 0 bases at V and 4 bases at J, with 16 bases in the middle. The CDR3 sequence: CASSVAVSSHSYGYTF. CDR3 in DNA: TGTGCCAGCAGCGTAGCTGTGTCTAGCCACTCCTATGGCTACACCTTC.

V usage is TRBV5-1 and J usage is TRBJ1-1; D uncertain. There are 14 residues in the CDR3. The germline V and J ends were trimmed by 0 bases and 0 bases, with 6 bases remaining between them. Germline loops: CDR1 SGHRS, CDR2 YFSETQ. CDR3 DNA: TGCGCCAGCAGCTTGGCGCACTTGAACACTGAAGCTTTCTTT. It translates to CASSLAHLNTEAFF.

This clone has only a few counts. The gene calls are TRBV5-1 and TRBJ1-6; D gene ambiguous. V lost 4 bases, J lost 10 bases, and 18 bases lay in between. CDR3 length equals 15 residues. Germline CDR1 is SGHRS and CDR2 is YFSETQ. CDR3: CASSLPGGEGSPLHF. CDR3 coding DNA: TGCGCCAGCAGCCTCCCGGGAGGCGAAGGGTCACCCCTCCACTTT. Using reference TRBV5-1 and TRBJ1-6 for the parts outside the CDR3, the full variable domain is KAGVTQTPRYLIKTRGQQVTLSCSPISGHRSVSWYQQTPGQGLQFLFEYFSETQRNKGNFPGRFSGRQFSNSRSEMNVSTLELGDSALYLCASSLPGGEGSPLHFGNGTRLTVT.

The table lists this clone with a count of one. V and J are TRBV27 and TRBJ1-5; 9 nucleotides align to TRBD1. This CDR3 has 14 amino acids. Trimming at V came to 8 bases and at J to 0 bases, leaving 2 bases not matched to a gene. Germline V lookup: CDR1 MNHEY, CDR2 SMNVEV (reference sequence). CDR3 nucleotides: TGTGCCAGCGGGACAGGGATTAGCAATCAGCCCCAGCATTTT. Translated, it gives CASGTGISNQPQHF.

This clone occurred once. The chain employs TRBV28 and TRBJ2-1, with D possibly TRBD2 on 7 matching bases. Germline-derived CDR1 and CDR2 are MDHEN and SYDVKM. The CDR3 extends over 13 amino acids. Deletions cut 10 bases from V and 5 bases from J, with 15 bases between. The CDR3 spells CATFTGTNNEQFF. The CDR3 bases are TGTGCCACCTTTACAGGGACTAACAATGAGCAGTTCTTC.

This chain links TRBV6-1 with TRBJ1-6, with 7 nucleotides matching TRBD1. CDR3 size: 15 residues. Germline V gives CDR1 MNHNS, CDR2 SASEGT. V trimming: 3 bases; J trimming: 5 bases; junction bases outside the gene matches: 4. CDR3 in amino acids: CASSETGLDNSPLHF. CDR3 in DNA: TGTGCCAGCAGTGAGACAGGGTTGGATAATTCACCCCTCCACTTT.

J is TRBJ1-4 and V is TRBV7-2; D gene ambiguous. Germline CDR1 and CDR2: SGHTA and FQGNSA. The CDR3 has 14 amino acids. V dropped 4 bases and J dropped 8 bases, with 14 bases sitting between them. In nucleotides, the CDR3 is TGTGCCAGCAGCTCCGGGTCTGGGAAGGAAAAACTGTTTTTT. Amino acids: CASSSGSGKEKLFF.

The V and J genes are TRBV5-6 and TRBJ2-4, with D unclear. V lost 4 bases and J 1 base, leaving 15 bases between the germline ends. The CDR3 totals 16 residues. CDR1 is SGHDT and CDR2 is YYEEEE in the germline V gene. CDR3 coding DNA: TGTGCCAGCAGCCGAGGTAGAGTCGGGGCCAAAAACATTCAGTACTTC. This sequence encodes CASSRGRVGAKNIQYF.